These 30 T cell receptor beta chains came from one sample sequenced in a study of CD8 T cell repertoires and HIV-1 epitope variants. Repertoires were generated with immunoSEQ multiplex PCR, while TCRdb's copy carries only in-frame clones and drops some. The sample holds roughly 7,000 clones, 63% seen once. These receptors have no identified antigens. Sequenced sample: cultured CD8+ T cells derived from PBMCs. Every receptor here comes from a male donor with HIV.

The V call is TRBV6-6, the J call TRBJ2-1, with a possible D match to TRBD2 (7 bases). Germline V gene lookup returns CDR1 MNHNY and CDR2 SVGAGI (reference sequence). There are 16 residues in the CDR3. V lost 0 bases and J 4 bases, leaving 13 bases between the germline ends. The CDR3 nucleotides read TGTGCCAGCAGTTACTCGAAGGGGGGGCCATACAATGAGCAGTTCTTC. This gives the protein CASSYSKGGPYNEQFF.

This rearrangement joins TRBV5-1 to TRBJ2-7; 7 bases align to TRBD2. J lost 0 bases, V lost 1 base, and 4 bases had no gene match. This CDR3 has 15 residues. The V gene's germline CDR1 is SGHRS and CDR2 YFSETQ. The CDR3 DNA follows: TGCGCCAGCAGCTTGAACGGGGGGAGCTCCTACGAGCAGTACTTC. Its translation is CASSLNGGSSYEQYF.

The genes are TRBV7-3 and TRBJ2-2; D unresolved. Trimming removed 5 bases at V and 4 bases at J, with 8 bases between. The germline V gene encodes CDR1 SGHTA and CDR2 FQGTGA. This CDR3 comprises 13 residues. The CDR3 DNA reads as TGTGCCAGCAGCCCACGGCGCACCGGGGAGCTGTTTTTT. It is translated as CASSPRRTGELFF.

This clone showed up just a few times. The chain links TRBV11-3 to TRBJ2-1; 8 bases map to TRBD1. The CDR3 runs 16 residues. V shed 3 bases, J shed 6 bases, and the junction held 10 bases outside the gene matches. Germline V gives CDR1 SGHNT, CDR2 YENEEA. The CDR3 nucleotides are TGTGCCAGCAGCTTCCAGGGAGGACAGGGAGTCAATGAGCAGTTCTTC. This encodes CASSFQGGQGVNEQFF.

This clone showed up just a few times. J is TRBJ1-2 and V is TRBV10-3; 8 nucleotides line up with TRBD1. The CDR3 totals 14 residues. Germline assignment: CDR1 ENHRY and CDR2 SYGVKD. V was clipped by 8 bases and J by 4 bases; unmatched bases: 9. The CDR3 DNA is TGTGCCATCCGTTCGACAGGGGAAAGCTATGGCTACACCTTC. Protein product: CAIRSTGESYGYTF.

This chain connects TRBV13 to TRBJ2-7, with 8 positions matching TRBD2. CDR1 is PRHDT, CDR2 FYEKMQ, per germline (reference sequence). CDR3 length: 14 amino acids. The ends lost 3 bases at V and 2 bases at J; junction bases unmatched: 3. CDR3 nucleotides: TGTGCCAGCAGCTTCCAGCGGGGGACCTACGAGCAGTACTTC. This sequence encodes CASSFQRGTYEQYF. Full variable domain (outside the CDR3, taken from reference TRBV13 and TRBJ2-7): AAGVIQSPRHLIKEKRETATLKCYPIPRHDTVYWYQQGPGQDPQFLISFYEKMQSDKGSIPDRFSAQQFSDYHSELNMSSLELGDSALYFCASSFQRGTYEQYFGPGTRLTVT.

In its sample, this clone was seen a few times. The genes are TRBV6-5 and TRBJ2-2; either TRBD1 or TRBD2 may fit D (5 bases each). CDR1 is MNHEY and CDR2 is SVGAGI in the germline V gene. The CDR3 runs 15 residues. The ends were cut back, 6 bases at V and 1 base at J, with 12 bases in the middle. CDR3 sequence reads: CASRGRQKNTGELFF. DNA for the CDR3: TGTGCCAGCAGGGGGAGACAGAAGAACACCGGGGAGCTGTTTTTT.

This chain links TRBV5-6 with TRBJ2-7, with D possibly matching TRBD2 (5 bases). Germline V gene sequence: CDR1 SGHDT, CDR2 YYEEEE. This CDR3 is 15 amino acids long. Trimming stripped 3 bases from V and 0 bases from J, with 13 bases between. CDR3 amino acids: CASSSKRRSSYEQYF. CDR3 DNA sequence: TGTGCCAGCAGCTCCAAGCGGAGGAGCTCCTACGAGCAGTACTTC.

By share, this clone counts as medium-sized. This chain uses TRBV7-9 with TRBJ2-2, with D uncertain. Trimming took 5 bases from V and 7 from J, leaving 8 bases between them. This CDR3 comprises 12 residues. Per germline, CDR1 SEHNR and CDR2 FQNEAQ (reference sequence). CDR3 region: CASSLQDGELFF. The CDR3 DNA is TGTGCCAGCAGCCTTCAGGACGGGGAGCTGTTTTTT. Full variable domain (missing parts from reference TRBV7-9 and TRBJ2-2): DTGVSQNPRHKITKRGQNVTFRCDPISEHNRLYWYRQTLGQGPEFLTYFQNEAQLEKSRLLSDRFSAERPKGSFSTLEIQRTEQGDSAMYLCASSLQDGELFFGEGSRLTVL.

CDR3 in amino acids: CATRPGHTQETQYF. CDR3 sequence (DNA): TGTGCCACTCGTCCGGGACACACACAAGAGACCCAGTACTTC. The V and J genes are TRBV15 and TRBJ2-5, with D possibly TRBD1 on 6 matching bases. V was pared by 9 bases and J by 2 bases, with 16 bases between. There are 14 residues in the CDR3. CDR1 is LNHNV, CDR2 YYDKDF, per germline (reference sequence). Full variable domain (remainder filled in from reference TRBV15 and TRBJ2-5): DAMVIQNPRYQVTQFGKPVTLSCSQTLNHNVMYWYQQKSSQAPKLLFHYYDKDFNNEADTPDNFQSRRPNTSFCFLDIRSPGLGDTAMYLCATRPGHTQETQYFGPGTRLLVL.

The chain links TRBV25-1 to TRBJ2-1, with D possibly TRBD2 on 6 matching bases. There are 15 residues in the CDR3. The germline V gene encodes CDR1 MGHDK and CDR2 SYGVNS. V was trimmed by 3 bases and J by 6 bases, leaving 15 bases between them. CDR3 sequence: CASSDRDSEINEQFF. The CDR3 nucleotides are TGTGCCAGCAGTGACCGGGACTCCGAGATCAATGAGCAGTTCTTC.

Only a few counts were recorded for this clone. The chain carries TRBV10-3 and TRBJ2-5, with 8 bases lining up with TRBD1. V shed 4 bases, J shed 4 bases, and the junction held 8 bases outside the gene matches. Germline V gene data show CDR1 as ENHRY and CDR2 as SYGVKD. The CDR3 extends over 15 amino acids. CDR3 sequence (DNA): TGTGCCATCAGTGGTCCAGGGGGCATTGGAGAGACCCAGTACTTC. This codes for CAISGPGGIGETQYF.

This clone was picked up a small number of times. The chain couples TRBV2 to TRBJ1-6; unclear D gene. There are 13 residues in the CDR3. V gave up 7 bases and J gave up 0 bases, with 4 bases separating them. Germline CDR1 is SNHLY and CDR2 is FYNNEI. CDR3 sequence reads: CASKSSYNSPLHF. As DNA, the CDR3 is TGTGCCAGCAAAAGCTCCTATAATTCACCCCTCCACTTT.

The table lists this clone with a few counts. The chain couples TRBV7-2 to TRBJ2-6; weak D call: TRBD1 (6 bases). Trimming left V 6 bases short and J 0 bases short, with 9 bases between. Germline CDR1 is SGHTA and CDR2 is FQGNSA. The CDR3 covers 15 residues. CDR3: CASRWTDSGANVLTF. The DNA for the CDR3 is TGTGCCAGCAGGTGGACAGACTCTGGGGCCAACGTCCTGACTTTC.

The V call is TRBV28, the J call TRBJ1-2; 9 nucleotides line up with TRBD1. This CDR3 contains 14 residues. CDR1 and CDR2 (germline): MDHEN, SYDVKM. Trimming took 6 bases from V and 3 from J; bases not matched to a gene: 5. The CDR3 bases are TGTGCCAGCAGCCGACAGGGGGACTACTATGGCTACACCTTC. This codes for CASSRQGDYYGYTF.

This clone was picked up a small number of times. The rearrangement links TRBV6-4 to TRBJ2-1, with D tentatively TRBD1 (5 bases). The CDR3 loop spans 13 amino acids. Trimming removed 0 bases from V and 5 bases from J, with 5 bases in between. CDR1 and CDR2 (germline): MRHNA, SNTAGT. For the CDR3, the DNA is TGTGCCAGCAGTGACTCGGACAACAATGAGCAGTTCTTC. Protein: CASSDSDNNEQFF.

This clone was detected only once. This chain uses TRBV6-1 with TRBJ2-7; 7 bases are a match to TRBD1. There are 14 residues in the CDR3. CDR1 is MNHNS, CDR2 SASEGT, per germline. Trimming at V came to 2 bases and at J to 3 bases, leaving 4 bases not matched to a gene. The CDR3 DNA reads TGTGCCAGCAGTGAAACCCAGGGGGACTACGAGCAGTACTTC. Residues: CASSETQGDYEQYF.

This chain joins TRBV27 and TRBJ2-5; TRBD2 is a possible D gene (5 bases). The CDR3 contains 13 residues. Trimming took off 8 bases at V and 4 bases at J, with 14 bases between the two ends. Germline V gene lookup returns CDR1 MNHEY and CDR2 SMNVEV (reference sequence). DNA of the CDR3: TGTGCCAGCCGTCGAGGGATTGGAGAGACCCAGTACTTC. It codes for CASRRGIGETQYF.

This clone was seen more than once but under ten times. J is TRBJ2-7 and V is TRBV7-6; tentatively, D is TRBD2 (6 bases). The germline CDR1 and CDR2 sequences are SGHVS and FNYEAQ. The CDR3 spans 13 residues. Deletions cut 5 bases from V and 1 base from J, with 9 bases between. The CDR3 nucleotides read TGTGCCAGCAGCCCGGGACTTTCCTACGAGCAGTACTTC. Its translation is CASSPGLSYEQYF.

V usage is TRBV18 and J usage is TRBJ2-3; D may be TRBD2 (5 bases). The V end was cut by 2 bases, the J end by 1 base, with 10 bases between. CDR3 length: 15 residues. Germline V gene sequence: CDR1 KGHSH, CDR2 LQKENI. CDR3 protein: CASSPTGSGTDTQYF. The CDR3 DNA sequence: TGTGCCAGCTCACCAACGGGATCTGGCACAGATACGCAGTATTTT. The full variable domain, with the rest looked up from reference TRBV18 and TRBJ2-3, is NAGVMQNPRHLVRRRGQEARLRCSPMKGHSHVYWYRQLPEEGLKFMVYLQKENIIDESGMPKERFSAEFPKEGPSILRIQQVVRGDSAAYFCASSPTGSGTDTQYFGPGTRLTVL.

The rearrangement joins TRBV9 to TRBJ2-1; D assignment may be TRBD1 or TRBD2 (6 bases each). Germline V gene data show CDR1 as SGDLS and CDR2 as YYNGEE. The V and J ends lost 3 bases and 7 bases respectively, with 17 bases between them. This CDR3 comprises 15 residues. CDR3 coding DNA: TGTGCCAGCAGCGGAGAGTCCGGGGGCCGGAATGAGCAGTTCTTC. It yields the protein CASSGESGGRNEQFF.

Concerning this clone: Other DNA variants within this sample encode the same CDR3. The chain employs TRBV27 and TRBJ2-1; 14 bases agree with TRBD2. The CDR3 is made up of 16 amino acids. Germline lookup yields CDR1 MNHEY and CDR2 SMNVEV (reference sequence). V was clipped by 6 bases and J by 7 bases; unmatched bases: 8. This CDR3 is CASRGTSGRIGNEQFF. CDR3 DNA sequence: TGTGCCAGCAGGGGGACTAGCGGGAGAATCGGTAATGAGCAGTTCTTC.

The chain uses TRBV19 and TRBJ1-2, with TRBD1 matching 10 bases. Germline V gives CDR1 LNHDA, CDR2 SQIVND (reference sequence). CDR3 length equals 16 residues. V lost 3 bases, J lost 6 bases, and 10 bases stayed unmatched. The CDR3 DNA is TGTGCCAGTAGTATCTTGGGGACAGGGGACGTCAATGGCTACACCTTC. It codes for CASSILGTGDVNGYTF.

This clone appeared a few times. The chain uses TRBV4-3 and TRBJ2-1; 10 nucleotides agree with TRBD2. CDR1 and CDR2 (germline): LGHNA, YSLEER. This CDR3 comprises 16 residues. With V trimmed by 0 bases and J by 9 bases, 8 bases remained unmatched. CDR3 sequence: CASSQDTSGGASEQFF. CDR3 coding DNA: TGCGCCAGCAGCCAAGATACAAGCGGGGGGGCAAGTGAGCAGTTCTTC.

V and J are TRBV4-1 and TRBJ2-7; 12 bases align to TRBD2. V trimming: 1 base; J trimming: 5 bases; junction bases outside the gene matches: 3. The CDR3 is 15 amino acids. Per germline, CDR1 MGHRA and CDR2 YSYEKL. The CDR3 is CASSQGGLAGNEQYF. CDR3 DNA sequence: TGCGCCAGCAGCCAAGGCGGACTAGCGGGGAACGAGCAGTACTTC.

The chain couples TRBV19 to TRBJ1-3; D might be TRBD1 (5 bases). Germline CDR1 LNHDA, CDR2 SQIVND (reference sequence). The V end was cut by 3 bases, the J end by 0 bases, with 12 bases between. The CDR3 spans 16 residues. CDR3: CASSMYRSDSGNTIYF. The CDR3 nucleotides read TGTGCCAGTAGTATGTACAGGTCCGACTCTGGAAACACCATATATTTT.

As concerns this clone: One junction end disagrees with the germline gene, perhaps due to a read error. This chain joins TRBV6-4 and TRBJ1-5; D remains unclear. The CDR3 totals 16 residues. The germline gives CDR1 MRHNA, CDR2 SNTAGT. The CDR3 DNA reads TGCCCCACGAGGGAAGTGGTATTATGTAGCAATCAGCCCCAGCATTTT. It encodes CPTREVVLCSNQPQHF.

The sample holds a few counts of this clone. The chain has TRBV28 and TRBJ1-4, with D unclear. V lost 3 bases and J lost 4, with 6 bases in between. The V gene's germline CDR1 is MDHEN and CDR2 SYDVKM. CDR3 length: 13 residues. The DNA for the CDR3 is TGTGCCAGCAGTTTGACCCTTAATGAAAAACTGTTTTTT. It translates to CASSLTLNEKLFF.

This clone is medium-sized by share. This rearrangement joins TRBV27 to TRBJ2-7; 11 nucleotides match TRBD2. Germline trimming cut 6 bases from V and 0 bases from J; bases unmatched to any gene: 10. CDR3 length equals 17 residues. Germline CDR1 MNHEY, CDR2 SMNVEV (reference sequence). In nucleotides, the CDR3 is TGTGCCAGCAGCCCCATCTCTACTAGCGGGAGCTCCTACGAGCAGTACTTC. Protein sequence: CASSPISTSGSSYEQYF.

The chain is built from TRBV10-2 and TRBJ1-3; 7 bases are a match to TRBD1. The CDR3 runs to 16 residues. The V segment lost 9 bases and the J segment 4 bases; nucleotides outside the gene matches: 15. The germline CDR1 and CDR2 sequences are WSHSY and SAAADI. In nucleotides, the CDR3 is TGCGCCAGATTCGACTTCGACAGGGTGGGGGGAAACACCATATATTTT. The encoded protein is CARFDFDRVGGNTIYF.